Each of the 15 T cell receptor beta chains below was sequenced from the same sample in a study of control samples from healthy donors and cancer patients. Clones were sequenced by immunoSEQ multiplex PCR, and TCRdb holds only the in-frame ones, with some missing. The sample lists about 130,000 clones, roughly 84% occurring once. The material sequenced was blood. These receptors came from a man aged 18-30 years in good health.

The J gene is TRBJ2-1, the V gene TRBV6-4; 7 positions agree with TRBD2. There are 15 residues in the CDR3. The V gene end was trimmed by 6 bases and the J gene end by 6 bases; junction bases not matched to a gene: 11. The germline V gene has CDR1 MRHNA and CDR2 SNTAGT. CDR3 bases: TGTGCCAGCAGCTCCTCGAGCGGGACTACCAATGAGCAGTTCTTC. This translates into CASSSSSGTTNEQFF.

A few counts support this clone. The gene calls are TRBV30 and TRBJ2-7; 13 bases map to TRBD2. CDR1 is GTSNPN, CDR2 SVGIG, per germline (reference sequence). The V segment lost 2 bases and the J segment 4 bases; nucleotides outside the gene matches: 5. This CDR3 region has 15 residues. The CDR3 is CAWSPRTSGSYEQYF. The CDR3 DNA sequence: TGTGCCTGGAGTCCAAGGACTAGCGGGAGTTACGAGCAGTACTTC. Variable domain in full (rest from reference TRBV30 and TRBJ2-7): SQTIHQWPATLVQPVGSPLSLECTVEGTSNPNLYWYRQAAGRGLQLLFYSVGIGQISSEVPQNLSASRPQDRQFILSSKKLLLSDSGFYLCAWSPRTSGSYEQYFGPGTRLTVT.

This chain connects TRBV7-8 to TRBJ1-5; the D is unclear. CDR1 SGHVS and CDR2 FQNEAQ come from the germline V gene. The CDR3 sequence is 14 residues long. V gave up 3 bases and J gave up 3 bases, with 9 bases separating them. The chain's CDR3 is CASSFVGLNQPQHF. The CDR3 nucleotides are TGTGCCAGCAGCTTTGTAGGGCTCAATCAGCCCCAGCATTTT.

This sequence joins TRBV15 and TRBJ2-2, with TRBD1 as a possible D gene (6 bases). The germline V gene has CDR1 LNHNV and CDR2 YYDKDF (reference sequence). Trimming left V 0 bases short and J 7 bases short, with 12 bases between. The CDR3 loop spans 15 amino acids. CDR3: CATSRERQADGELFF. The CDR3 coding sequence is TGTGCCACCAGCAGAGAGAGACAGGCCGACGGGGAGCTGTTTTTT.

V usage is TRBV19 and J usage is TRBJ1-2; D is perhaps TRBD1 (5 bases). CDR1 is LNHDA, CDR2 SQIVND, per germline (reference sequence). Trimming took 2 bases from V and 1 from J, leaving 11 bases between them. This CDR3 contains 15 residues. CDR3 coding DNA: TGTGCCAGTAGTATACCAGCGGGACTTAACTATGGCTACACCTTC. Its translation is CASSIPAGLNYGYTF.

The J gene is TRBJ2-4, the V gene TRBV11-2; 8 nucleotides match TRBD1. Germline loops: CDR1 SGHAT, CDR2 FQNNGV. V lost 5 bases and J lost 8; bases outside the gene matches: 14. The CDR3 length is 16 residues. The CDR3 region is CASSLRQGPVEDIQYF. The CDR3 coding sequence is TGTGCCAGCAGCCTCCGACAGGGGCCGGTCGAGGACATTCAGTACTTC. The full variable domain, completed using reference TRBV11-2 and TRBJ2-4, is EAGVAQSPRYKIIEKRQSVAFWCNPISGHATLYWYQQILGQGPKLLIQFQNNGVVDDSQLPKDRFSAERLKGVDSTLKIQPAKLEDSAVYLCASSLRQGPVEDIQYFGAGTRLSVL.

The chain has TRBV19 and TRBJ1-5, with 7 bases that match TRBD1. Germline CDR1 LNHDA, CDR2 SQIVND (reference sequence). This CDR3 is 14 amino acids long. J gave up 8 bases and V 7 bases, and 11 bases lay outside the gene matches. The CDR3 here is CASTKRDSREPQHF. In DNA, the CDR3 is TGTGCCAGTACCAAGCGGGACAGCCGCGAGCCCCAGCATTTT.

V usage is TRBV11-3 and J usage is TRBJ2-1; D gene ambiguous. Per germline, CDR1 SGHNT and CDR2 YENEEA. V lost 1 base to trimming and J lost 7 bases, with 8 bases between them. The CDR3 sequence is 13 residues long. CDR3 DNA: TGTGCCAGCAGCTTAGCGGGCGCTAATGAGCAGTTCTTC. It specifies CASSLAGANEQFF. The full variable domain, rest sourced from reference TRBV11-3 and TRBJ2-1, is EAGVVQSPRYKIIEKKQPVAFWCNPISGHNTLYWYLQNLGQGPELLIRYENEEAVDDSQLPKDRFSAERLKGVDSTLKIQPAELGDSAVYLCASSLAGANEQFFGPGTRLTVL.

The rearrangement uses TRBV28 and TRBJ1-2, with unresolved D. The V end lost 5 bases, the J end lost 4 bases, and 8 bases lay between the germline ends. This CDR3 spans 12 amino acids. The germline CDR1 and CDR2 sequences are MDHEN and SYDVKM. This CDR3 is CASSIRIYGYTF. The CDR3 DNA reads as TGTGCCAGCAGTATCCGGATCTATGGCTACACCTTC.

CDR3 amino acids: CASSRGIGEQFF. The CDR3 DNA follows: TGTGCCAGCAGCAGGGGGATTGGTGAGCAGTTCTTC. The rearrangement links TRBV6-5 to TRBJ2-1, with TRBD1 identical over 7 bases. Trimming took 6 bases from V and 9 from J; bases not matched to a gene: 5. The CDR3 runs 12 residues. Germline assignment: CDR1 MNHEY and CDR2 SVGAGI.

The chain carries TRBV28 and TRBJ1-3, with TRBD1 identical over 8 bases. The CDR3 runs 18 residues. With 6 bases clipped from V and 2 bases from J, the junction kept 15 bases outside the gene matches. The germline gives CDR1 MDHEN, CDR2 SYDVKM. The CDR3: CASSRTILTGEAGNTIYF. CDR3 sequence (DNA): TGTGCCAGCAGCAGGACCATACTGACAGGGGAAGCTGGAAACACCATATATTTT.

This chain links TRBV19 with TRBJ2-2; 15 nucleotides line up with TRBD2. Germline trimming cut 8 bases from V and 6 bases from J; bases unmatched to any gene: 13. Germline CDR1 is LNHDA and CDR2 is SQIVND (reference sequence). There are 18 residues in the CDR3. CDR3: CASDNLGLAGGGSGELFF. CDR3 in DNA: TGTGCCAGTGATAACTTGGGACTAGCGGGAGGAGGATCCGGGGAGCTGTTTTTT.

This clone occurred once. The chain recombines TRBV5-6 with TRBJ1-1; 12 bases agree with TRBD1. V lost 4 bases and J lost 1; bases outside the gene matches: 11. CDR1 and CDR2 (germline): SGHDT, YYEEEE. CDR3 length: 18 amino acids. CDR3 loop: CASSTAGDRGRTNTEAFF. DNA of the CDR3: TGTGCCAGCAGCACGGCGGGGGACAGGGGGCGGACGAACACTGAAGCTTTCTTT.

The chain couples TRBV7-2 to TRBJ1-3; D not certain. V was cut by 3 bases and J by 2 bases, with 8 bases left in between. The CDR3 is 14 residues long. Germline loops: CDR1 SGHTA, CDR2 FQGNSA. This CDR3 is CASSFRHAGNTIYF. The CDR3 region has the DNA TGTGCCAGCAGCTTTAGACACGCTGGAAACACCATATATTTT.

The chain couples TRBV7-3 to TRBJ2-7; either TRBD1 or TRBD2 may fit D (5 bases each). The CDR3 contains 13 residues. Trimming cost V 0 bases and J 7 bases, with 10 bases left between them. The germline V gene has CDR1 SGHTA and CDR2 FQGTGA. The CDR3 here is CASSLTNWGEQYF. Written as DNA, the CDR3 is TGTGCCAGCAGCTTAACCAATTGGGGGGAGCAGTACTTC.